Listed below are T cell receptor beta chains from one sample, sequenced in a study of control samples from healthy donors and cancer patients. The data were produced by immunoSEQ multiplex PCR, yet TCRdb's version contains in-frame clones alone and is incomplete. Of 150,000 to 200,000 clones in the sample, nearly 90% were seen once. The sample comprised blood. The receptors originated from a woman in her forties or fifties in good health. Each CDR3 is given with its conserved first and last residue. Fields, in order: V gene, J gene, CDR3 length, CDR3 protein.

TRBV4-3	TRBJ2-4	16	CASSQSGGSPENIQYF
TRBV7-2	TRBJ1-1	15	CASSSLGVMNTEAFF
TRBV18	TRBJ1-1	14	CASSPGQASSRAFF
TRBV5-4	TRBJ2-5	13	CASSLAGWETQYF
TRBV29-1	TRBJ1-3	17	CSVEDPSGVPSGNTIYF
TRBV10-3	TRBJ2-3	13	CAISGQGTDTQYF
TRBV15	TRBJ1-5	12	CATRQLNQPQHF
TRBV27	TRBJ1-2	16	CASSLRTGASMGGYTF
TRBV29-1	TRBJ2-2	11	CSVAEVGELFF
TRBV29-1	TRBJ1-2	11	CSALRGDGYTF
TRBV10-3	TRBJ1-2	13	CAINPTGNGGYTF
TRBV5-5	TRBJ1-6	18	CASSLAWLEGMVNSPLHF
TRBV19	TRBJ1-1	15	CASHRDRVPNTEAFF
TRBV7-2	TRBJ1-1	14	CASSLVPGVTEAFF
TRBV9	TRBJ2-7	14	CASSRTGEHYEQYF
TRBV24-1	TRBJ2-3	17	CATSDLDWAGATDTQYF
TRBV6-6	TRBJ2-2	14	CASSYKGGERELFF
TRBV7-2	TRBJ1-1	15	CASSLELGRNTEAFF
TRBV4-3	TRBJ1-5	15	CASSQEGAGVQPQHF
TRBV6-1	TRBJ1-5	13	CASSEHFNQPQHF
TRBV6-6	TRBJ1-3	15	CASTSLGVSGNTIYF
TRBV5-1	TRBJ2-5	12	CASSLYQETQYF
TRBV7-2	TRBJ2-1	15	CASSPTAGVWNEQFF
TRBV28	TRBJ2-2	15	CASRLPGRNTGELFF
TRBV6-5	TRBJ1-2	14	CASTQGWDRGSYTF
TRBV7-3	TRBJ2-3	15	CASSFRGGAADTQYF
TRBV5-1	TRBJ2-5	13	CASSSATQETQYF
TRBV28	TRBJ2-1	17	CASSYGTVLTFSNEQFF
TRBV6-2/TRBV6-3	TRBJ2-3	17	CASSIPSLATSTDTQYF
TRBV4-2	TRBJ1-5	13	CASSWTPDQPQHF
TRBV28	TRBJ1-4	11	CASSLGLQRFF
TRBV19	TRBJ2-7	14	CASSIGGRFYEQYF
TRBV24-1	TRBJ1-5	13	CATSDFDWQPQHF
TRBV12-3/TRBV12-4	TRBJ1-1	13	CASSLFSQGQAFF
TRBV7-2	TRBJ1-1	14	CASSRNRVNTEAFF
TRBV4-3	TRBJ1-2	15	CASSQVIGGAGGYTF
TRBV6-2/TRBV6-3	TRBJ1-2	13	CASSYQEIGGYTF
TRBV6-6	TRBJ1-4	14	CASSPGRGNEKLFF
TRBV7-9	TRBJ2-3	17	CASSQGLAGGGWDTQYF
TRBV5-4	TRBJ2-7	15	CASSFSGRGRYEQYF
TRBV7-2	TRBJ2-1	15	CASSFLFLGGREQFF
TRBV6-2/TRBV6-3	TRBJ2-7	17	CASSYEASAGPSYEQYF
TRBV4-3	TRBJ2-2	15	CASSQASTSAGELFF
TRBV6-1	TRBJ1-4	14	CASSDSGGREKLFF